Below, 23 T cell receptor beta chains from the same sample are listed, as sequenced in a study of graft-versus-host responses after intestinal transplantation. Profiling relied on immunoSEQ multiplex PCR, and the TCRdb table lists in-frame clones only, not all of them. The table includes around 90,000 clones, 94% detected once. These TCRs are of unknown antigen specificity. This specimen was unstimulated CD4+ T cells sorted from spleen or lymph node cells, taken before transplant. The receptors shown here come from a human donor who was the organ donor for an intestinal transplant.

This rearrangement joins TRBV9 to TRBJ2-5; the match to TRBD2 covers 8 bases. The germline V gene encodes CDR1 SGDLS and CDR2 YYNGEE. The CDR3 covers 16 residues. V was pared by 4 bases and J by 3 bases, with 11 bases of the junction left unmatched. CDR3 nucleotides: TGTGCCAGCAGCCCCCGGGGGGGGAGTGGCAAAGAGACCCAGTACTTC. As protein: CASSPRGGSGKETQYF.

The chain joins TRBV27 to TRBJ1-6; perhaps TRBD1 as D (5 bases). CDR1 MNHEY and CDR2 SMNVEV come from the germline V gene (reference sequence). Trimming removed 2 bases at V and 19 bases at J, with 21 bases between. The CDR3 covers 14 residues. The CDR3 coding sequence is TGTGCCAGCAGTTTAGGGGACCAAGGGAAAATCCTACACTTT. Its protein is CASSLGDQGKILHF.

This clone was recorded only once. V is TRBV27 and J is TRBJ1-1; D might be TRBD1 (6 bases). Trimming cost V 10 bases and J 8 bases, with 20 bases left between them. CDR1 and CDR2 from the germline V gene are MNHEY and SMNVEV (reference sequence). The CDR3 consists of 13 residues. This chain's CDR3 is CATRGPRGGEAFF. Here the CDR3 DNA reads TGTGCCACCCGGGGGCCACGAGGGGGGGAAGCTTTCTTT.

The chain couples TRBV29-1 to TRBJ2-3, with TRBD2 matching over 11 bases. Germline CDR1 reads SQVTM; CDR2 reads ANQGSEA. V lost 4 bases and J lost 5; bases outside the gene matches: 8. The CDR3 sequence is 15 residues long. CDR3 nucleotides: TGCAGCGTTGGGGTTAGCGGGGGGGCACGAGATACGCAGTATTTT. Protein sequence: CSVGVSGGARDTQYF.

J is TRBJ1-5 and V is TRBV28, with 8 bases matching TRBD1. The CDR3 covers 19 residues. CDR1 and CDR2 from the germline V gene are MDHEN and SYDVKM. V was pared by 4 bases and J by 0 bases, with 14 bases of the junction left unmatched. The CDR3 is CASSYFDGQGAFSNQPQHF. The DNA of the CDR3 is TGTGCCAGCAGTTATTTCGATGGGCAGGGGGCTTTTAGCAATCAGCCCCAGCATTTT.

This rearrangement joins TRBV7-2 to TRBJ2-2, with 13 nucleotides matching TRBD2. The length of the CDR3 is 17 residues. The germline V gene has CDR1 SGHTA and CDR2 FQGNSA. Trimming took 5 bases from V and 0 from J; bases not matched to a gene: 3. DNA for the CDR3: TGTGCCAGCAGCATACTAGCGGGGGGGCCGAACACCGGGGAGCTGTTTTTT. Translation gives CASSILAGGPNTGELFF.

This clone was seen just once. The rearrangement joins TRBV28 to TRBJ1-2; maybe TRBD1 (6 bases). The CDR3 consists of 14 residues. The V end was cut by 3 bases, the J end by 7 bases, with 15 bases between. CDR1 is MDHEN, CDR2 SYDVKM, per germline. The CDR3 loop reads CASSFSGAFGGYTF. CDR3 sequence (DNA): TGTGCCAGCAGTTTTTCAGGGGCTTTCGGTGGCTACACCTTC.

This sequence joins TRBV6-5 and TRBJ2-3; D perhaps matches TRBD1 (6 bases). The germline V gene has CDR1 MNHEY and CDR2 SVGAGI. The CDR3 is made up of 15 amino acids. The V gene lost 4 bases and the J gene lost 1 base, with 12 bases spanning the gap. The CDR3 DNA sequence: TGTGCCAGCAGTTGGACAGAAGACGGCACAGATACGCAGTATTTT. Translated: CASSWTEDGTDTQYF.

V usage is TRBV25-1 and J usage is TRBJ2-1; 10 nucleotides align to TRBD1. Germline-derived CDR1 and CDR2 are MGHDK and SYGVNS. With V trimmed by 5 bases and J by 5 bases, 3 bases remained unmatched. The CDR3 sequence is 14 residues long. CDR3: CASSRDRGDNEQFF. The CDR3 DNA sequence: TGTGCCAGCAGTAGGGACAGGGGTGACAATGAGCAGTTCTTC.

V and J are TRBV4-2 and TRBJ2-5, with D perhaps TRBD2 (5 bases). The ends were cut back, 0 bases at V and 7 bases at J, with 6 bases in the middle. Germline CDR1 is LGHNA and CDR2 is YNFKEQ. The CDR3 length is 12 residues. The CDR3 DNA is TGTGCCAGCAGCCAAGAAGCGGTGACCCAGTACTTC. This codes for CASSQEAVTQYF.

The rearrangement joins TRBV6-5 to TRBJ2-7, with D possibly called TRBD1 or TRBD2 (7 bases each). Trimming shortened V by 2 bases and J by 2 bases, and 13 bases separated the two germline ends. From germline, CDR1 is MNHEY and CDR2 SVGAGI. This CDR3 is 15 amino acids long. The CDR3 region has the DNA TGTGCCAGCAGTTACCGGGGGGACAGAGCCTACGAGCAGTACTTC. This codes for CASSYRGDRAYEQYF.

This clone was observed a few times. The CDR3 is CASSLTGGYEQYF. The CDR3 DNA follows: TGTGCCAGCAGCTTAACAGGGGGCTACGAGCAGTACTTC. The rearrangement joins TRBV7-9 to TRBJ2-7; the match to TRBD1 covers 8 bases. CDR1 SEHNR and CDR2 FQNEAQ come from the germline V gene (reference sequence). V was clipped by 2 bases and J by 3 bases; unmatched bases: 0. The CDR3 is 13 residues long.

The chain links TRBV27 to TRBJ2-6; D is unresolved. The V end was cut by 6 bases, the J end by 2 bases, with 11 bases between. Germline V gives CDR1 MNHEY, CDR2 SMNVEV (reference sequence). The CDR3 totals 15 residues. The CDR3 is CASSPVGAGANVLTF. The CDR3 DNA follows: TGTGCCAGCAGCCCTGTTGGAGCTGGGGCCAACGTCCTGACTTTC.

This rearrangement joins TRBV6-6 to TRBJ1-5; 10 bases align to TRBD1. CDR3 length equals 13 residues. Germline CDR1 reads MNHNY; CDR2 reads SVGAGI (reference sequence). The J segment lost 5 bases and the V segment lost 6 bases, leaving 1 base of the junction unmatched. The CDR3, as DNA: TGTGCCAGCAGGACAGGGGGCGATCAGCCCCAGCATTTT. It yields the protein CASRTGGDQPQHF.

The chain recombines TRBV28 with TRBJ1-6; D not resolved. This CDR3 is built from 12 residues. Trimming pared 3 bases from V and 10 bases from J, leaving 7 bases between. In germline, CDR1 is MDHEN, CDR2 SYDVKM. CDR3 sequence: CASSFVDSPLHF. The CDR3, as DNA: TGTGCCAGCAGTTTTGTAGACTCACCCCTCCACTTT.

V usage is TRBV9 and J usage is TRBJ1-5, with D perhaps matching TRBD1 (6 bases). Trimming removed 1 base from V and 4 bases from J, with 12 bases in between. The germline V gene has CDR1 SGDLS and CDR2 YYNGEE. The CDR3 runs 15 residues. The chain's CDR3 is CASSVSTGMNQPQHF. CDR3 sequence (DNA): TGTGCCAGCAGCGTATCAACAGGGATGAATCAGCCCCAGCATTTT.

The chain couples TRBV5-6 to TRBJ1-2, with 8 bases that match TRBD1. Germline assignment: CDR1 SGHDT and CDR2 YYEEEE. The CDR3 runs 14 residues. The V gene end was trimmed by 4 bases and the J gene end by 3 bases; junction bases not matched to a gene: 5. CDR3 amino acids: CASSPTGADYGYTF. In DNA, the CDR3 is TGTGCCAGCAGCCCGACAGGGGCTGACTATGGCTACACCTTC.

The chain has TRBV6-5 and TRBJ2-1, with 8 positions matching TRBD2. This CDR3 contains 15 residues. Unmatched junction bases numbered 0, after V lost 0 bases and J lost 2 bases. Looked up from germline, CDR1 is MNHEY and CDR2 is SVGAGI. CDR3: CASSYSSGAYNEQFF. Here the CDR3 DNA reads TGTGCCAGCAGTTACTCTAGCGGGGCCTACAATGAGCAGTTCTTC.

V and J are TRBV5-6 and TRBJ2-7; D not resolved. V lost 4 bases to trimming and J lost 1 base, with 12 bases between them. Germline loops: CDR1 SGHDT, CDR2 YYEEEE. The CDR3 is 14 residues long. The CDR3 DNA follows: TGTGCCAGCAGCCCCGGACGGCAGTCCTACGAGCAGTACTTC. This gives the protein CASSPGRQSYEQYF.

V and J are TRBV6-1 and TRBJ1-2; D gene ambiguous. The CDR3 loop spans 12 amino acids. CDR1 and CDR2 (germline): MNHNS, SASEGT. The V gene lost 8 bases and the J gene lost 7 bases, with 14 bases spanning the gap. The CDR3 loop reads CASRLSYGGYTF. CDR3 nucleotide sequence: TGTGCCAGCCGCCTGAGTTATGGTGGCTACACCTTC.

The chain has TRBV6-5 and TRBJ1-2; TRBD1 agrees at 8 bases. V gave up 10 bases and J gave up 6 bases; unmatched junction bases: 7. CDR1 and CDR2 (germline): MNHEY, SVGAGI. The CDR3 contains 12 residues. The DNA of the CDR3 is TGTGCCACCGCGTCAGGGGGCAATGGCTACACCTTC. Protein: CATASGGNGYTF.

The chain joins TRBV6-1 to TRBJ2-7; no clear D gene. The CDR3 has 14 residues. Per germline, CDR1 MNHNS and CDR2 SASEGT. Trimming removed 1 base from V and 2 bases from J, with 9 bases in between. The CDR3 spells CASSEGGTAYEQYF. CDR3 in DNA: TGTGCCAGCAGTGAAGGGGGTACGGCCTACGAGCAGTACTTC.

This clone was seen a single time. This rearrangement joins TRBV12-5 to TRBJ2-2; D unclear. The CDR3 is 13 amino acids. The V gene lost 4 bases and the J gene lost 1 base, with 4 bases spanning the gap. CDR1 and CDR2 from the germline V gene are LGHNT and FRNRAP. CDR3 sequence: CASGSQNTGELFF. For the CDR3, the DNA is TGTGCTAGTGGTTCCCAGAACACCGGGGAGCTGTTTTTT.